This T cell receptor (beta chain) came from a study of cytomegalovirus exposure and HLA in healthy donors (dated by TCRdb to about 2017). For context, the study as a whole: In an earlier analysis of fewer than 750 of the donors, 250 to 350 Gb of sequence data and 100 million or so unique TCR beta sequences from 150 million to 200 million T cells were reported. An early release covering roughly 580 HLA-typed donors comprised around 300 gigabases of sequencing data and some 79 million unique TCR sequences. The genetic ancestry cluster associated with self-reported Caucasian donors included 80% to 90% of the 300 to 450 genotyped donors. The aim of the study was to test whether cataloging public T cell receptors could identify signatures of past pathogen exposure. Using immunosequencing, the study profiled T cell repertoires from 550 to 750 subjects and related those repertoires to cytomegalovirus serostatus. Besides the first cohort of 666 subjects, a separate validation cohort made up of 120 different subjects was used. To predict cytomegalovirus infection status, the study brought together high-throughput TCR immunosequencing, statistical association of individual TCRs with disease status, and machine learning. A later analysis re-examined previously published TCR beta repertoires from more than 650 donors and added high-resolution HLA genotyping to investigate patterns of TCR occurrence. Rather than using new phenotypic data, the later analysis identified candidate immune exposures from TCR beta sequences and from how often those sequences occurred across donors. To decide whether each TCR beta V gene segment behaved as functional or pseudogenic, an earlier analysis of some 600 of the donors relied on high-throughput TCR beta sequencing. Donor age, sex, ethnicity and CMV serostatus were collected together with the repertoire data. A later genetic analysis took genome-wide SNP genotypes for about 55% of the roughly 670 donors and used that subset as a discovery cohort. Every repertoire in the discovery cohort had been generated on one and the same sequencing platform. HLA typing covered class I and class II loci at four-digit resolution. The number of donors typed differed by locus, with roughly 629-640 for A, B, C, DRB1 and DQB1, 522 for DQA1, 606 for DPA1, and 400 to 490 for DPB1. Four or five DR-DQ haplotypes were treated as single units for association and clustering because of strong linkage in the cohort. Across under 500 genotyped donors of the cohort, an average of approximately 240,000 unique TCR beta nucleotide sequences per donor were sequenced, and about a sixth of those sequences were non-productive.

Turning to this clone: The antigen it recognizes is unknown. Base quality data are lacking; no much larger clone is found one base away.

Receptor libraries were prepared by the immunoSEQ multiplex PCR assay. For the multiplex PCR, a mixture combining 60 forward primers for TCR Vbeta segments and 13 reverse primers for TCR Jbeta segments was used. The CDR3 region of rearranged TCR beta genes was amplified from genomic DNA with a multiplex PCR assay. Amplified TCR beta libraries were sequenced as 87-base-pair reads on the Illumina HiSeq System. From the authors' description of their analysis: In a later analysis, roughly 80 million unique TCR beta chains were counted across the roughly 610 repertoires, and roughly 11 million of these chains were shared by at least two donors. Raw reads were error-corrected and collapsed into unique sequences by a nearest-neighbor algorithm in which closely related sequences were merged to remove PCR and sequencing errors. V, D and J gene segments were assigned by aligning CDR3 sequences to IMGT reference sequences. For a sequence to be retained, at least a six-nucleotide match to both a V gene segment and a J gene segment was required. A rearrangement was called productive if the CDR3 had no stop codons and remained in frame with V and J, and every other rearrangement was called non-productive. CDR3 was defined by IMGT convention, running from the second conserved V-encoded cysteine to the conserved J-encoded phenylalanine. The earlier analysis of a few hundred of the donors excluded any sequence lacking an unambiguous match to a single V gene segment. An earlier analysis of a few hundred of the donors called V segments functional above 56.7% productive rearrangements and segregating when the between-donor standard deviation exceeded 5%. A statistical classification framework was developed to diagnose cytomegalovirus status using the catalog of TCR beta chain sequences. In a later analysis, TCR nucleotide sequences were compared against IMGT/GENE-DB human TR gene sequences so that V and J genes could be assigned. A later analysis assigned CDR3 sequences and most-parsimonious VDJ recombination scenarios with the TCRdist pipeline. In a later analysis, every TCR beta chain was defined by the combination of its CDR3 amino acid sequence and its V-gene family, and reads without a unique V-gene family were dropped. To address suspected cross-contamination and a sequencing artifact, a later analysis removed some 620 highly shared, low-generation-probability nucleotide sequences. In a later analysis, a clonal expansion index for each public chain was calculated from normalized within-repertoire ranks of inferred template counts. In a later analysis, generation probabilities were computed using a VDJ recombination model fitted to out-of-frame rearrangements, and the results were checked against IGoR. Hypergeometric tests were used in a later analysis to score TCR-TCR, TCR-HLA and TCR-CMV co-occurrence, with a repertoire-size bias correction applied to the TCR pairs. A later analysis estimated false discovery rates by permuting HLA or CMV assignments 20 times. In a later analysis, co-occurring TCRs were grouped using DBSCAN, and TCRdist sequence similarity was added for clustering within HLA-allele-positive subsets. Co-occurrence clustering excluded repertoires with fewer than 30,000 or more than 120,000 public chains, plus five with anomalous nucleotide sharing. TCRdb took this table from immuneACCESS and kept in-frame rearrangements with V and J called. Such tables lack part of the clones; where checked against another copy, unresolved V genes explain under half of the gap, and the rest is unexplained. V, J and clone size derive from that table, while D and trimming were established from the DNA sequence. This sample holds under 150,000 clones; roughly 82% were observed only once. 0.95% to 1.5% of the sample belongs to the ten largest clones.

The CDR3 numbers 15 residues from cysteine through phenylalanine. The DNA shown is the 45-base CDR3, in frame from base 1. V and J are truncated by 5 bases and 2 bases respectively, leaving an intervening sequence of 15 bases. CDR1 PRHDT and CDR2 FYEKMQ were looked up in the germline V gene (reference sequence). Overall results and qualifications from the work: In a later analysis, some 17,000 TCR beta sequences were associated with specific HLA alleles at a false discovery rate of 0.05. Most TCR sequences were observed very rarely across donors, whereas some public TCRs were present in many individuals. Correlated functional status among segregating V segments might reflect linkage disequilibrium, but an unknown experimental factor could not be ruled out. Over 15 rarely observed V segments, including chromosome 9 orphons, were excluded from the earlier analysis of almost 600 of the donors because counts were too low. A further reported finding was that TCR beta sequences accurately predicted the HLA-A and HLA-B alleles for most subjects in the first cohort. CMV serostatus was the only immune exposure information available for the cohort. A few of the identified cytomegalovirus-associated TCR beta chains were confirmed in vitro to be specific for cytomegalovirus antigens. In a later genetic analysis, fewer N-insertions in productive TCRs were reported among donors in an Asian-associated ancestry cluster than the roughly 640-donor mean. In a later analysis, HLA-associated TCR beta chains were found to be more clonally expanded and to have lower generation probabilities than equally common non-associated chains. Assigning TCR associations to individual alleles was difficult when HLA alleles, especially DR and DQ, strongly co-occurred. According to a later analysis, TCR association rates differed among HLA loci, with DRB1 alleles showing the most associated TCRs and HLA-C alleles showing the fewest. The 87-base-pair reads could not distinguish some IMGT-functional V segments, including TRBV6-2 and TRBV6-3, so those segments were excluded. In this cohort, only TCR beta chains were sequenced, and detectable features were limited by the absence of alpha or paired-chain data. A later analysis reported that several top co-occurrence clusters appeared linked to parvovirus B19, influenza, CMV and Epstein-Barr virus. The authors suggested that the approach could potentially be generalized to other disease states and immunological phenotypes. The presence/absence analyses assumed that sequencing depth was roughly uniform across donors, and that assumption may not be true. Cytomegalovirus status was reported to be diagnosed by the classifier with high specificity and sensitivity in both the original and validation cohorts. In a later analysis, most CMV-associated TCR beta chains were found to appear HLA-restricted, with HLA associations seemingly driven largely by CMV exposure. The study gave a list of around 170 TCR beta chains associated with cytomegalovirus. The sequencing pipeline was judged likely to have produced a cluster of highly shared sequence variants as a technical artifact. In a later genetic analysis, a missense DCLRE1C variant was associated with V-gene and J-gene trimming of TCR beta chains, and the association was replicated in an independent cohort. Broadly in line with IMGT annotations, most TCR beta V segments showed up in productive rearrangements about 90% or about 30% of the time in an earlier analysis of approximately 640 of the donors. Because HLA typing was unavailable for some donors at each locus, only the typed subset was used in association tests.

The cohort was made up of under 800 healthy bone marrow donors. At the time of sampling, every cohort member was nominally healthy, though immune exposures that went unrecorded were likely present. The donor tested CMV seronegative and was one of the 352 seronegative cohort members. Each donor provided a peripheral blood sample, and peripheral blood mononuclear cells were used for TCR beta sequencing. The Qiagen DNeasy Blood Extraction Kit was used to extract genomic DNA from the blood cell samples. The TCR was taken from a boy aged 5-17 years in good health and CMV-seronegative. Material: PBMCs. Recombination linked TRBV13 to TRBJ1-2; a tentative D call is TRBD1 (5 bases match). The CDR3 protein: CASSPPRAVNYGYTF. The sequenced DNA: TGTGCCAGCAGCCCTCCCAGGGCCGTGAACTATGGCTACACCTTC.